The clone carrying this TCR beta chain was observed a few times. As handled by the study authors: Scientists estimated how many nucleated cells there were by amplifying reference gene primers. Only in-frame clones appear in the TCRdb table, and some are missing; sequencing was by immunoSEQ multiplex PCR. Clone size and the V and J calls come from that table; the DNA yielded D and trimming. In the table there are roughly 69,000 clones, nearly 90% of which are singletons. Germline CDR1 and CDR2: SEHNR and FQNEAQ (reference sequence). The CDR3 spans 17 residues. V gave up 1 base and J gave up 0 bases, with 13 bases separating them. The data originate from a study of blood T cell repertoires in COVID-19. In the study overall: Material from acute and convalescent COVID-19 was sourced from the United States, Italy and Spain. Sample material is recorded as cDNA or gDNA derived from T cells, B-cell-depleted T cells, or PBMCs.

Material for sequencing was peripheral blood. The source is a man aged 50-60 years with acute or convalescent COVID-19. V is TRBV7-9 and J is TRBJ2-1; D might be TRBD1 (6 bases). The CDR3 protein is CASSLGTAGVSYNEQFF. CDR3 bases: TGTGCCAGCAGCTTAGGAACAGCAGGGGTCTCCTACAATGAGCAGTTCTTC.